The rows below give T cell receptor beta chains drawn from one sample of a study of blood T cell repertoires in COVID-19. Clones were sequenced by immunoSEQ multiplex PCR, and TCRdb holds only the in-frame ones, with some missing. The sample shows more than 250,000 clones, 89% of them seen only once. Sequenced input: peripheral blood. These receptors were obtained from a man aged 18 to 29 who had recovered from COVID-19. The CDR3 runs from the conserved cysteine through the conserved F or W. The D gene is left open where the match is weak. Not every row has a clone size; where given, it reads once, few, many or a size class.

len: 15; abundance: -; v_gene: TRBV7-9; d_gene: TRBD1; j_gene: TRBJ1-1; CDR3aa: CASSTAQGADTEAFF; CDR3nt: TGTGCCAGCAGCACAGCACAGGGGGCGGACACTGAAGCTTTCTTT
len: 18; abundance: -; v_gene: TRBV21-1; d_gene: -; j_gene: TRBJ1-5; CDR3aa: CASSPRTGGCLSNQPQHF; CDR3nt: TGTGCCAGCAGCCCGCGGACAGGGGGCTGTCTTAGCAATCAGCCCCAGCATTTT
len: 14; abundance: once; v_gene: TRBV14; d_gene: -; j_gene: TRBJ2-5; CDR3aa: CASSQDFSGETQYF; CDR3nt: TGTGCCAGCAGCCAAGACTTTTCCGGGGAGACCCAGTACTTC
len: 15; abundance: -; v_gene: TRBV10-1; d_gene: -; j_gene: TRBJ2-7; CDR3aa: CASSPLRDPTYEQYF; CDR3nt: TGCGCCAGCAGCCCCCTTCGAGATCCCACCTACGAGCAGTACTTC
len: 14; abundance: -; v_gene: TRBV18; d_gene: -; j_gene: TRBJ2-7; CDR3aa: CASSAWGLNHEQYF; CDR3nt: TGTGCCAGCTCCGCATGGGGACTCAACCACGAGCAGTACTTC
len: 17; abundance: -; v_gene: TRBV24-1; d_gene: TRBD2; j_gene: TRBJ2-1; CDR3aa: CATSEGTAERGYNEQFF; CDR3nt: TGTGCCACCAGTGAGGGCACAGCGGAGCGGGGGTACAATGAGCAGTTCTTC
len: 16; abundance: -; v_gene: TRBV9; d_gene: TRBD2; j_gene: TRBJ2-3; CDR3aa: CASSARTSGSTDTQYF; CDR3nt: TGTGCCAGCAGCGCCCGGACTAGCGGAAGCACAGATACGCAGTATTTT
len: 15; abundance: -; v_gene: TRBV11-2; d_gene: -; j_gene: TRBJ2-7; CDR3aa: CASSLDRVGSYEQYF; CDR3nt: TGTGCCAGCAGCTTAGACAGGGTAGGATCCTACGAGCAGTACTTC
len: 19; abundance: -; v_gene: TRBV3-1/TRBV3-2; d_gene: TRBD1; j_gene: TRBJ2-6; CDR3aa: CASSMRRDRVGSGANVLTF; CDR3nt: TGTGCCAGCAGCATGAGGCGGGACAGGGTAGGCTCTGGGGCCAACGTCCTGACTTTC
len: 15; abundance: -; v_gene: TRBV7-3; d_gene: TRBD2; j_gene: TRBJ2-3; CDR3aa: CASSLISGGADTQYF; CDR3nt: TGTGCCAGCAGCTTAATTAGCGGGGGGGCGGATACGCAGTATTTT
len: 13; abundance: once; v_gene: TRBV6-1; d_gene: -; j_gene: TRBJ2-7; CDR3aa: CASSDYSSYEQYF; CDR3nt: TGTGCCAGCAGTGATTACAGCTCCTACGAGCAGTACTTC
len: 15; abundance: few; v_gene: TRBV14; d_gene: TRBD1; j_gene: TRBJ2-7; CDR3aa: CASSRRQGTSYEQYF; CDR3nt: TGTGCCAGCAGCCGAAGACAGGGAACCTCCTACGAGCAGTACTTC
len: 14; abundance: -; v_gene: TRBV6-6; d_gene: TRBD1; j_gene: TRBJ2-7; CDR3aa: CASSYETGSYEQYF; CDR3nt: TGTGCCAGCAGTTACGAGACAGGGTCCTACGAGCAGTACTTC
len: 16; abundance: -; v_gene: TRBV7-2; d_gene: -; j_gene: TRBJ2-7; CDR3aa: CASSLAIRQTSNEQYF; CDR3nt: TGTGCCAGCAGCTTAGCGATAAGACAGACGAGCAACGAGCAGTACTTC
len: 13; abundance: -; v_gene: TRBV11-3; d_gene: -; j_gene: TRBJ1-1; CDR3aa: CASSLSTGSEAFF; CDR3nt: TGTGCCAGCAGCCTATCGACAGGATCTGAAGCTTTCTTT
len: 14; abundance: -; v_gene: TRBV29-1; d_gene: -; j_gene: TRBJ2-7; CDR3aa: CSVDSSGAPDEQYF; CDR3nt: TGCAGCGTGGACAGCTCTGGGGCCCCCGACGAGCAGTACTTC
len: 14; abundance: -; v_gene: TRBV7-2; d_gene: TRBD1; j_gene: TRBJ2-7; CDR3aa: CASSLEARGYEQYF; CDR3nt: TGTGCCAGCAGCTTAGAGGCCAGGGGGTACGAGCAGTACTTC
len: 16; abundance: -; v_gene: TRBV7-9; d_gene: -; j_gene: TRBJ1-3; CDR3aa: CASSSLILESGNTIYF; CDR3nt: TGTGCCAGCAGCTCCCTAATCCTCGAATCTGGAAACACCATATATTTT
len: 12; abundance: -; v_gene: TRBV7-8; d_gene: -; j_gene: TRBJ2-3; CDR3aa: CASSPTSDTQYF; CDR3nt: TGTGCCAGCAGCCCCACGAGTGATACGCAGTATTTT
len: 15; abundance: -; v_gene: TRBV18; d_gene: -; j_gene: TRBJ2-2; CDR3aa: CASSPRQTYTGELFF; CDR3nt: TGTGCCAGCTCACCACGCCAGACATATACCGGGGAGCTGTTTTTT
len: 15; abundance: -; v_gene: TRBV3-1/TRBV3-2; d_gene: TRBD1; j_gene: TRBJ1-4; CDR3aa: CASSQLGQGNEKLFF; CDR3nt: TGTGCCAGCAGCCAACTGGGACAGGGAAATGAAAAACTGTTTTTT
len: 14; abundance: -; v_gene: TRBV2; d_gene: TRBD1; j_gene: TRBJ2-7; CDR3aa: CASSGAGGGYEQYF; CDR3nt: TGTGCCAGCAGTGGGGCAGGGGGTGGATACGAGCAGTACTTC
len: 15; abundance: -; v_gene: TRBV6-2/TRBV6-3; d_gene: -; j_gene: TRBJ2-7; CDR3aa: CASSYPGTLSYEQYF; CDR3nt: TGTGCCAGCAGTTACCCCGGGACACTATCCTACGAGCAGTACTTC
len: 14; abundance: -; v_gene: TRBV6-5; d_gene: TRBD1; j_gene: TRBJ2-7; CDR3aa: CASSYRDSTYEQYF; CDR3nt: TGTGCCAGCAGTTACAGGGACAGTACCTACGAGCAGTACTTC
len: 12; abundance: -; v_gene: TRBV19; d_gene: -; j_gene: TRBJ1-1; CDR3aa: CASQGWNTEAFF; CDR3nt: TGTGCCAGTCAGGGGTGGAACACTGAAGCTTTCTTT
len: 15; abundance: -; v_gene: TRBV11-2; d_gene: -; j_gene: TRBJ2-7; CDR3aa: CASSLPPGSTYEQYF; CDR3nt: TGTGCCAGCAGCCTTCCCCCGGGGTCTACCTACGAGCAGTACTTC
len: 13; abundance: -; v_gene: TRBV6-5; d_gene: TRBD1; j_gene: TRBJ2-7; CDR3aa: CASTSGQTYEQYF; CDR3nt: TGTGCCAGCACCTCGGGACAGACCTACGAGCAGTACTTC
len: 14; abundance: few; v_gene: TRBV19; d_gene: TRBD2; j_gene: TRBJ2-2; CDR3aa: CASSGLAKTGELFF; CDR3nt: TGTGCCAGTAGCGGACTAGCGAAGACCGGGGAGCTGTTTTTT
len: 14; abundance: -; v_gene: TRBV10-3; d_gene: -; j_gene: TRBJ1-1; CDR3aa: CAISARDANTEAFF; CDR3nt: TGTGCCATCAGTGCCCGGGATGCGAACACTGAAGCTTTCTTT
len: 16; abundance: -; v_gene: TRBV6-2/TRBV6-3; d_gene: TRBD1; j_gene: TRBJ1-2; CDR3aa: CASSYPGQGDNYGYTF; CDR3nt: TGTGCCAGCAGTTACCCTGGACAGGGGGATAACTATGGCTACACCTTC
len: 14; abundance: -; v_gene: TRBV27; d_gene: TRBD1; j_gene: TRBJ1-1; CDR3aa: CASSPDRENTEAFF; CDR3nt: TGTGCCAGCAGTCCGGACAGGGAGAACACTGAAGCTTTCTTT